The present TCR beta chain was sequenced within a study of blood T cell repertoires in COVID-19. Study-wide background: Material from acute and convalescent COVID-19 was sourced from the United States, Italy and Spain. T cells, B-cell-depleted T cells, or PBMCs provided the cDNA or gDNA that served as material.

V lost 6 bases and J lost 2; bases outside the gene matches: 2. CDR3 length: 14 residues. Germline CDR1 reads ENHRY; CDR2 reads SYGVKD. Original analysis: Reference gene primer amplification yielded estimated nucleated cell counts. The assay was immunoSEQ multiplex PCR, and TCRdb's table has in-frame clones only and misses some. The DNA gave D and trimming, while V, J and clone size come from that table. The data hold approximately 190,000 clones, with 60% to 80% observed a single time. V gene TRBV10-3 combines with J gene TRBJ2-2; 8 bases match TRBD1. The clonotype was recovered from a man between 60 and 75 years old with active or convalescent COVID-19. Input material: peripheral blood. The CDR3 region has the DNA TGTGCCATCAGGGACAGGGCCAACACCGGGGAGCTGTTTTTT. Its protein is CAIRDRANTGELFF.